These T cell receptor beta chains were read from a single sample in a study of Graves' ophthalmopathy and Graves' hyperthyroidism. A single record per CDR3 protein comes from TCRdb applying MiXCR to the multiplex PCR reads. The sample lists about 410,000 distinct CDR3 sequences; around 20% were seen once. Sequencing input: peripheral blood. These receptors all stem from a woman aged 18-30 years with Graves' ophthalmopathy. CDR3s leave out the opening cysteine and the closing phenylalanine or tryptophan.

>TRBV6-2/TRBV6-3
ASSYLSGYPRELF
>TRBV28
ASRGAAEAF
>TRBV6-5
ASSTPLDTEAF
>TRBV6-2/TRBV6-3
ASSYSWGDQETQY
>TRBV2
ASAYSGQGRVEQY
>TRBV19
ASSIGAQGPGTEAF
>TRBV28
ASDLGGGTEAF
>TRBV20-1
SARESGGGAF
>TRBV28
ASSLRRGGQPQH
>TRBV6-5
ASSYGQASNYGYT
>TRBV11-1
ASTQTVDTQY
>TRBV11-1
ASSPPEGRAGEEAF
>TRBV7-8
ASSLETGLGDGYT
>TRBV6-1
ASNPGRNYGYT
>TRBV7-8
ASSLRTGDHYGYT
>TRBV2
ASSESPVGRGDGYT
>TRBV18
ASSPDRLLSGANVLT
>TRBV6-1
ASRGRGVYEQY
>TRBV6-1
ASAQPETQY
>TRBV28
ASTGGSGRNIYEQY